Listed below are T cell receptor beta chains from one sample, sequenced in a study of CD8+ T cells in alopecia areata. Generated by immunoSEQ multiplex PCR, the TCRdb table keeps only in-frame clones and is missing some. The data show more than 90,000 clones, with 50% to 75% seen just once and 10% to 15% held by the top ten. The starting material was CD8+ T cells sorted from blood, obtained at week 24, from a patient treated with tofacitinib. The source of these receptors is a human donor with alopecia areata. The CDR3 runs from the conserved cysteine through the conserved F or W. The order of the fields is J gene, clone size, V gene, D gene, CDR3 DNA, CDR3 protein. D genes are given only for firm matches. The size entry is marked missing in some rows and otherwise reads once, few, many or a size class.

TRBJ1-2 | . | TRBV13 | . | TGTGCCAGCAGTCCAGGGGTGCGTGGCTACACCTTC | CASSPGVRGYTF
TRBJ2-4 | . | TRBV5-6 | . | TGTGCCAGCAGCGGAGTGGAAAACATTCAGTACTTC | CASSGVENIQYF
TRBJ1-2 | . | TRBV15 | TRBD1 | TGTGCCACCAGCAGAGATTGGGGACAGGAGATTACCCTCTATGGCTACACCTTC | CATSRDWGQEITLYGYTF
TRBJ1-5 | few | TRBV6-5 | . | TGTGCCAGCAGTTATGCAGGGGACACAAATCAGCCCCAGCATTTT | CASSYAGDTNQPQHF
TRBJ2-1 | . | TRBV7-9 | . | TGTGCCAGCAGCCTTGGAGGGGGCGTCTACAATGAGCAGTTCTTC | CASSLGGGVYNEQFF
TRBJ2-1 | once | TRBV10-3 | . | TGTGCCATACAACAGGGTGGGGTTGGTGTTGAGCAGTTCTTC | CAIQQGGVGVEQFF
TRBJ2-6 | few | TRBV19 | . | TGTGCCAGTAGCTGGCAGGGGGCCAACGTCCTGACTTTC | CASSWQGANVLTF
TRBJ1-1 | . | TRBV7-8 | . | TGTGCCAGCAGCTTCGGCCAGGAACGGAACACTGAAGCTTTCTTT | CASSFGQERNTEAFF
TRBJ2-5 | . | TRBV13 | . | TGTGCCAGCAGCTTTCCGGGCCGTCCCGAAGAGACCCAGTACTTC | CASSFPGRPEETQYF
TRBJ2-3 | . | TRBV11-1 | . | TGTGCCAGCAGCCCCCCGACCGGGACCGCAACAGATACGCAGTATTTT | CASSPPTGTATDTQYF
TRBJ1-6 | . | TRBV6-5 | TRBD1 | TGTGCCAGCAGTGACGGGACAGATAATTCACCCCTCCACTTT | CASSDGTDNSPLHF
TRBJ1-6 | . | TRBV6-5 | TRBD1 | TGTGCCAGCAGTACCGCAGGGGGCGTTAATTCACCCCTCCACTTT | CASSTAGGVNSPLHF
TRBJ1-6 | . | TRBV4-3 | TRBD1 | TGCGCCAGCAGCCAAGATCTGACACAGGGGACTAATTCAGCCCTCCACTTT | CASSQDLTQGTNSALHF
TRBJ2-5 | . | TRBV29-1 | TRBD1 | TGCAGCGTTGAAGCCCCGGGACAGCGGCAAGAGACCCAGTACTTC | CSVEAPGQRQETQYF
TRBJ1-2 | . | TRBV13 | TRBD1 | TGTGCCAGCAGCGCACAGGGGGAATATGGCTACACCTTC | CASSAQGEYGYTF
TRBJ2-5 | . | TRBV7-9 | . | TGTGCCAGCAGCCCCGAGACACGAGGGGAGACCCAGTACTTC | CASSPETRGETQYF
TRBJ1-2 | few | TRBV6-5 | . | TGTGCCAGCAGCCGTGCCAGGGCAGGGATAGATGGCTACACCTTC | CASSRARAGIDGYTF
TRBJ2-7 | few | TRBV6-5 | . | TGTGCCAGCAGTTACTCCGAGTCTCCCTACGAGCAGTACTTC | CASSYSESPYEQYF
TRBJ2-5 | . | TRBV5-6 | . | TGTGCCAGCAGCCTCGGGGTTCAAGAGACCCAGTACTTC | CASSLGVQETQYF
TRBJ1-2 | . | TRBV18 | TRBD1 | TGTGCCAGCTCACTAGAGAGACAGGGGGCGTTGGAGGATGGCTACACCTTC | CASSLERQGALEDGYTF
TRBJ2-1 | . | TRBV2 | . | TGTGCCAGCAGTGAAACTCTCCCAGCCAACATTGAGCAGTTCTTC | CASSETLPANIEQFF
TRBJ2-7 | . | TRBV4-2 | TRBD2 | TGTGCCAGCAGCTTAGCGGGCTTGGATGGCGAGCAGTACTTC | CASSLAGLDGEQYF
TRBJ2-7 | . | TRBV30 | . | TGTGCCTGGAGTCTAGGGAGCGAGCAGTACTTC | CAWSLGSEQYF
TRBJ1-6 | . | TRBV9 | TRBD1 | TGTGCCAGCGGGACAGGGGAGAATTCACCCCTCCACTTT | CASGTGENSPLHF
TRBJ2-7 | . | TRBV29-1 | . | TGCAGCGTTGCGTCCTCCTACGAGCAGTACTTC | CSVASSYEQYF
TRBJ2-1 | . | TRBV5-1 | TRBD2 | TGCGCCAGCAGCTTTAGCGGGGGGGCCAGGAATGAGCAGTTCTTC | CASSFSGGARNEQFF